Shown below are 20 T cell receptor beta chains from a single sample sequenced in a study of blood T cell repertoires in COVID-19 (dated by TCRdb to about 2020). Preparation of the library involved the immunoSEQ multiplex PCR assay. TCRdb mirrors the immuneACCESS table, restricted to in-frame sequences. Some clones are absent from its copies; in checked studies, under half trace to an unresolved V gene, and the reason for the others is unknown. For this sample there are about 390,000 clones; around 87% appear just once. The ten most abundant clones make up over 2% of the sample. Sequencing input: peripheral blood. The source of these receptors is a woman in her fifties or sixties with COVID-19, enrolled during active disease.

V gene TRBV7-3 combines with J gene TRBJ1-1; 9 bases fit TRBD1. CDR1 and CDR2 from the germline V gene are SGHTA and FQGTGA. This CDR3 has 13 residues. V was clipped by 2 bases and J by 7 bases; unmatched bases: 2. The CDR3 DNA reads TGTGCCAGCAGCTTAGGGACAGGGTTTGAAGCTTTCTTT. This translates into CASSLGTGFEAFF.

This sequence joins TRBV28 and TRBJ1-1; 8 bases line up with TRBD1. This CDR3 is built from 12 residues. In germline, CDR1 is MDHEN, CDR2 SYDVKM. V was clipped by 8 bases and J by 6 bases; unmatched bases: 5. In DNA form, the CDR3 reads TGTGCCAGCTGCGCAGGGGGCGCTGAAGCTTTCTTT. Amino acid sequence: CASCAGGAEAFF. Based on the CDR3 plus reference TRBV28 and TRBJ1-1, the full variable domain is DVKVTQSSRYLVKRTGEKVFLECVQDMDHENMFWYRQDPGLGLRLIYFSYDVKMKEKGDIPEGYSVSREKKERFSLILESASTNQTSMYLCASCAGGAEAFFGQGTRLTVV.

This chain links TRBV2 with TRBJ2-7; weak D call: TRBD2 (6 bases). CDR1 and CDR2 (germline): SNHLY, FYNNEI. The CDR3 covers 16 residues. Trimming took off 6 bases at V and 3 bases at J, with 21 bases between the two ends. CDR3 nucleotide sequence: TGTGCCAGCAGCGGTGACAGCCGACGGGGGAACTACGAGCAGTACTTC. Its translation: CASSGDSRRGNYEQYF.

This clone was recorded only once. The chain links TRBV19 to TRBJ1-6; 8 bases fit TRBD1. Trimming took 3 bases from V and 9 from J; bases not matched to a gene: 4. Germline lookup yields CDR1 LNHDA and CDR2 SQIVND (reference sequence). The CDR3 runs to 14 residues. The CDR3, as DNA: TGTGCCAGTAGTATTCCAGGGGGCGGTTCACCCCTCCACTTT. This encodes CASSIPGGGSPLHF.

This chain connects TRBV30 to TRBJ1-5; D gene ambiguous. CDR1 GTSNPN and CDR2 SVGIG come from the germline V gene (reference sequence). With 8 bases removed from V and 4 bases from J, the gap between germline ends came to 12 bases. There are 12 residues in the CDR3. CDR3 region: CAPGEGNQPQHF. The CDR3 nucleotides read TGTGCCCCCGGGGAGGGTAATCAGCCCCAGCATTTT.

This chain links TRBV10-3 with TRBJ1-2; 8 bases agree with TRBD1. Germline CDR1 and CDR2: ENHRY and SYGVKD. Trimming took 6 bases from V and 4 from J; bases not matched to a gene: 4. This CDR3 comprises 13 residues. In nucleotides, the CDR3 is TGTGCCATCAGCGTAGACAGGGGCTATGGCTACACCTTC. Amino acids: CAISVDRGYGYTF.

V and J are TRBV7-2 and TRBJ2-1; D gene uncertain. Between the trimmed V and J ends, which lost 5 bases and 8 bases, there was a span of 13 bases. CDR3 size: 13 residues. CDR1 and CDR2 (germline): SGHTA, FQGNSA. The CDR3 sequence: CASSTYLDYEQFF. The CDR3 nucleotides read TGTGCCAGCAGCACCTATCTAGACTATGAGCAGTTCTTC. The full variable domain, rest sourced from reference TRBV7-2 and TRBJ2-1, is GAGVSQSPSNKVTEKGKDVELRCDPISGHTALYWYRQSLGQGLEFLIYFQGNSAPDKSGLPSDRFSAERTGGSVSTLTIQRTQQEDSAVYLCASSTYLDYEQFFGPGTRLTVL.

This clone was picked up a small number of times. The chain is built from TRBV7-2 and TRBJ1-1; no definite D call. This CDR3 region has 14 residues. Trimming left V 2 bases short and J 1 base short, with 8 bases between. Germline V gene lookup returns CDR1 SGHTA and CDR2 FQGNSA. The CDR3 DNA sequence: TGTGCCAGCAGCTTATTCGGTCCGAACACTGAAGCTTTCTTT. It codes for CASSLFGPNTEAFF.

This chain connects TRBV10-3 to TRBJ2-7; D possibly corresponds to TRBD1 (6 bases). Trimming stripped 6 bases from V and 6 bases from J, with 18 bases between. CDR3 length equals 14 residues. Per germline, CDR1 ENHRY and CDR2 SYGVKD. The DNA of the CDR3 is TGTGCCATCAGCACAGGGCTCGCTCCACTCGAGCAGTACTTC. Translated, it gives CAISTGLAPLEQYF.

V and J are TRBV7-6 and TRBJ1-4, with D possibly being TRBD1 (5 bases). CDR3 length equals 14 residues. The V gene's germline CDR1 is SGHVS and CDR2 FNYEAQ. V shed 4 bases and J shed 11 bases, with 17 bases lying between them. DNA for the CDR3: TGTGCCAGCAGCTCCAGGAGGGTGGGGGATAAACTGTTTTTT. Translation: CASSSRRVGDKLFF.

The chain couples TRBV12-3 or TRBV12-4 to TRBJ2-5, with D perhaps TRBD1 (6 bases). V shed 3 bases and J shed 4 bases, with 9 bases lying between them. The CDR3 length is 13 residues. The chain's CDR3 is CASSLWGRETQYF. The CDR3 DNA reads TGTGCCAGCAGTTTGTGGGGGCGAGAGACCCAGTACTTC.

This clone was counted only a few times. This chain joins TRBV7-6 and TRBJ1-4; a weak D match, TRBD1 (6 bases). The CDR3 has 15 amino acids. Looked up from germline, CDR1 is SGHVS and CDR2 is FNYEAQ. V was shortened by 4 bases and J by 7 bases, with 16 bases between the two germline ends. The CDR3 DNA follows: TGTGCCAGCAGCTCCCCCACAGGGTTGGTTGAAAAACTGTTTTTT. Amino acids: CASSSPTGLVEKLFF.

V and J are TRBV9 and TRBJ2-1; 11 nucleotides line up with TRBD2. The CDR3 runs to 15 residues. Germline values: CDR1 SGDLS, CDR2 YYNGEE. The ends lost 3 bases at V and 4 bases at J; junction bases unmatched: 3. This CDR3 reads CASSDSGGAYNEQFF. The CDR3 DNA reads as TGTGCCAGCAGCGATAGCGGGGGGGCGTACAATGAGCAGTTCTTC.

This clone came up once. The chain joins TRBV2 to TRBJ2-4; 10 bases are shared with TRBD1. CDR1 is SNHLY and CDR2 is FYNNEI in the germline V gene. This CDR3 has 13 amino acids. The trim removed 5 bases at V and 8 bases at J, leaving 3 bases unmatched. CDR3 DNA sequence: TGTGCCAGCAGTTCCGGGACAGGGGACATTCAGTACTTC. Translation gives CASSSGTGDIQYF.

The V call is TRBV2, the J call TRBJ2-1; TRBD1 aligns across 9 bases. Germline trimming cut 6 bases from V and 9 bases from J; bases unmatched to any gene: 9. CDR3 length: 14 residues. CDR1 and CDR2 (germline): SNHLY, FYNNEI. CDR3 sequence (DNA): TGTGCCAGCAGATGGGGACAGGGCGACCGTGAGCAGTTCTTC. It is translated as CASRWGQGDREQFF.

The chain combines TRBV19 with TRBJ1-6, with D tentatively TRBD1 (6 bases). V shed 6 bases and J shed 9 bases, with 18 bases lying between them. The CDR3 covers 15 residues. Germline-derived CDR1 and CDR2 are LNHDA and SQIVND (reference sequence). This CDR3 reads CASSSSRDTVSPLHF. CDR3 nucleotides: TGTGCCAGTAGCTCTTCCCGGGACACTGTTTCACCCCTCCACTTT.

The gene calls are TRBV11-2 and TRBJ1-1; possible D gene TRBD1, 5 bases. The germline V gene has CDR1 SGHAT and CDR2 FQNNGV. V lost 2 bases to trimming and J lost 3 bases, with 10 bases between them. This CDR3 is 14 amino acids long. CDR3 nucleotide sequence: TGTGCCAGCAGCTTACCCCGGGGGGACACTGAAGCTTTCTTT. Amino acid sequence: CASSLPRGDTEAFF.

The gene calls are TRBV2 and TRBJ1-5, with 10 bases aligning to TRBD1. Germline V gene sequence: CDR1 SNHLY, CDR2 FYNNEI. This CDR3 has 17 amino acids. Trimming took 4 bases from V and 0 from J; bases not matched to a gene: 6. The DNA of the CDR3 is TGTGCCAGCAGTGCGGACAGGGGGGGAAATAGCAATCAGCCCCAGCATTTT. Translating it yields CASSADRGGNSNQPQHF. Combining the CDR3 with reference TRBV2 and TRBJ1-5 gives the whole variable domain EPEVTQTPSHQVTQMGQEVILRCVPISNHLYFYWYRQILGQKVEFLVSFYNNEISEKSEIFDDQFSVERPDGSNFTLKIRSTKLEDSAMYFCASSADRGGNSNQPQHFGDGTRLSIL.

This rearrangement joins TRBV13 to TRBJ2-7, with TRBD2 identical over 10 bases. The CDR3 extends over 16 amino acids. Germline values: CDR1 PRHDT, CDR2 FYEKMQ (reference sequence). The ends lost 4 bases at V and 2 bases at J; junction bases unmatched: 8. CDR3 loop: CASSSPISGGPYEQYF. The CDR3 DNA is TGTGCCAGCAGCTCCCCCATTAGCGGGGGGCCCTACGAGCAGTACTTC.

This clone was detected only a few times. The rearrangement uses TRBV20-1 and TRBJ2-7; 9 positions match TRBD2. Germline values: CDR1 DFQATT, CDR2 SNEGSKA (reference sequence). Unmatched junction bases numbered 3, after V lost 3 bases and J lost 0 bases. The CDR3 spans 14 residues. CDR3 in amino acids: CSASDSGSSYEQYF. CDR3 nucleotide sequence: TGCAGTGCTAGTGATAGCGGGAGCTCCTACGAGCAGTACTTC.